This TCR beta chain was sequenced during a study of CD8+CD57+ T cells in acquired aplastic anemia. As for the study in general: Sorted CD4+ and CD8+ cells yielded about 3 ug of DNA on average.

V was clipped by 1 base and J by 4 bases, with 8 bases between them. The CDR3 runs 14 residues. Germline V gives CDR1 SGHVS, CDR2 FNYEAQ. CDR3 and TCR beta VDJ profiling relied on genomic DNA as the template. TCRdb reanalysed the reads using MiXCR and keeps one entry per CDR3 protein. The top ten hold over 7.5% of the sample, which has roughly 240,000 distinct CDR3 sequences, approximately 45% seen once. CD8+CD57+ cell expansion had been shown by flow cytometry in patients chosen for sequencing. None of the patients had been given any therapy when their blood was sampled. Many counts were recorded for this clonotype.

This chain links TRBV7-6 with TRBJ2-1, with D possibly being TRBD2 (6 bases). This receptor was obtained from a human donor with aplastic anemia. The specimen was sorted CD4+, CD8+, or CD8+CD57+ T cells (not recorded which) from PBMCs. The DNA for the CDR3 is TGTGCCAGCAGCTTAGGGGGACTTTACAATGAGCAGTTCTTC. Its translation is CASSLGGLYNEQFF.